This T cell receptor (beta chain) was sequenced in a study of blood T cell repertoires in COVID-19. The wider study: Both acute and convalescent COVID-19 samples were obtained from the United States, Italy and Spain. PBMCs, B-cell-depleted T cells, or T cells provided the cDNA or gDNA that made up the material.

Original data processing: Amplifying reference gene primers gave estimates of nucleated cell counts. This table comes from immunoSEQ multiplex PCR, and its TCRdb copy is limited to in-frame clones, with some not included. Clone size and the V and J calls come from that table; the DNA yielded D and trimming. The table lists under 350,000 clones, roughly 86% of them singletons. Losses at the gene ends were 4 bases for V and 2 bases for J; bases not matched to a gene: 8. The CDR3 covers 16 residues. Germline loops: CDR1 SGHRS, CDR2 YFSETQ. Sequenced: peripheral blood. The TCR was taken from a man in his 70s with acute or convalescent COVID-19. V usage is TRBV5-1 and J usage is TRBJ2-3; 9 nucleotides line up with TRBD2. CDR3 DNA: TGCGCCAGCAGCCAGAGGGGACTAGCTGTCACAGATACGCAGTATTTT. Translated, it gives CASSQRGLAVTDTQYF.